This T cell receptor (beta chain) derives from a study of T cell responses to AZD1222 COVID-19 vaccine. With V trimmed by 8 bases and J by 2 bases, 11 bases remained unmatched. CDR3 length: 15 amino acids. In germline, CDR1 is SQVTM, CDR2 ANQGSEA. Sequencing was performed with immunoSEQ multiplex PCR; in TCRdb, only in-frame clones are kept and a portion is missing. The sample carries around 160,000 clones, 80% to 85% recorded once. Sequencing used peripheral blood, obtained on day 0 of MenACWY control vaccination. V and J are TRBV29-1 and TRBJ2-3, with 9 bases fitting TRBD1. The clonotype was recovered from an adult in good health. The CDR3 sequence is CSLIGQGRNTDTQYF. CDR3 DNA: TGCAGCTTAATTGGACAGGGGCGGAACACAGATACGCAGTATTTT.